This TCR beta chain was captured in a study of cytomegalovirus exposure and HLA in healthy donors. Study-wide results and caveats: Follow-up analysis later connected one missense variant in DCLRE1C with trimming of TCR beta V- and J-genes. Many donors shared some public TCRs, even though most TCR sequences were rare. The authors listed 164 TCR beta chains as cytomegalovirus-associated.

There are 14 residues in the CDR3. The ends were cut back, 4 bases at V and 0 bases at J, with 10 bases in the middle. CDR1 and CDR2 from the germline V gene are MDHEN and SYDVKM. Points on this clone: The antigen remains undetermined.

Primers: 60 Vbeta forward and 13 Jbeta reverse. Assay used: immunoSEQ multiplex PCR; TCRdb lists only in-frame clones, some missing. Of some 120,000 clones listed, around 70% were seen once; the top ten hold 1.6%. J is TRBJ2-7 and V is TRBV28; D possibly corresponds to TRBD1 (5 bases). Sequencing was performed on PBMCs. This clonotype was obtained from a woman between 18 and 29 years old in good health and CMV-seronegative. Here the CDR3 DNA reads TGTGCCAGCAGTTGGGCCACAGGCTCCTACGAGCAGTACTTC. As protein: CASSWATGSYEQYF.